One sample yielded the 19 T cell receptor beta chains listed below, sequenced in a study of identical twins. Each CDR3 protein gets one entry after TCRdb re-called the 5' RACE reads with MiXCR. The sample shows 500,000 to 550,000 distinct CDR3 sequences, 22% of them seen only once. These data are also associated with another study on T cells expressing NK-cell markers.

The specimen sequenced was CD4+ T cells sorted from blood. These receptors all stem from a woman younger than 30 in good health.

The chain has TRBV6-5 and TRBJ2-1, with TRBD2 matching 10 bases. V lost 1 base to trimming and J lost 8 bases; unmatched junction nucleotides: 14. The V gene's germline CDR1 is MNHEY and CDR2 SVGAGI. There are 18 residues in the CDR3. The CDR3 sequence: CASSYFPVSSGSLHEQFF. The CDR3 DNA follows: TGTGCCAGCAGTTACTTCCCCGTTTCTAGCGGGAGTTTGCATGAGCAGTTCTTC.

This clonotype was recorded a few times. The chain has TRBV6-4 and TRBJ2-1; 8 bases align to TRBD2. With 7 bases clipped from V and 8 bases from J, the junction kept 10 bases outside the gene matches. Germline lookup yields CDR1 MRHNA and CDR2 SNTAGT. The CDR3 runs to 14 residues. The CDR3 DNA reads as TGTGCCAGCAAGACTAGCGCCAGCTCGGATGAGCAGTTCTTC. The encoded protein is CASKTSASSDEQFF.

This clonotype occurred a few times. The CDR3 DNA reads TGCAGTGCTGGGCGCGGCTCCTACAATGAGCAGTTCTTC. The encoded protein is CSAGRGSYNEQFF. The J gene is TRBJ2-1, the V gene TRBV20-1; D is uncertain. CDR1 DFQATT and CDR2 SNEGSKA come from the germline V gene (reference sequence). The CDR3 sequence is 13 residues long. Deletions cut 5 bases from V and 0 bases from J, with 8 bases between.

This clonotype was observed a few times. The chain carries TRBV12-3 or TRBV12-4 and TRBJ2-1; D remains ambiguous. Trimming cost V 7 bases and J 8 bases, with 18 bases left between them. The CDR3 totals 14 residues. The CDR3 region has the DNA TGTGCCAGCACTAAGAAAGGGCCTAGGGATGAGCAGTTCTTC. Amino acid sequence: CASTKKGPRDEQFF.

V and J are TRBV5-1 and TRBJ2-7; D is perhaps TRBD1 (5 bases). CDR3 length: 14 residues. Trimming left V 4 bases short and J 6 bases short, with 17 bases between. CDR1 is SGHRS, CDR2 YFSETQ, per germline. CDR3 sequence: CASSRTPSFGEQYF. Written as DNA, the CDR3 is TGCGCCAGCAGCAGGACACCTTCCTTCGGCGAGCAGTACTTC.

CDR3 amino acids: CSARGFLAASTDTQYF. The CDR3 DNA reads TGCAGTGCTAGGGGCTTTCTAGCGGCTAGCACAGATACGCAGTATTTT. The chain carries TRBV20-1 and TRBJ2-3, with TRBD2 matching over 7 bases. V lost 3 bases to trimming and J lost 0 bases; unmatched junction nucleotides: 9. Germline CDR1 is DFQATT and CDR2 is SNEGSKA (reference sequence). The CDR3 is 16 residues long.

This clonotype was seen only a few times. V is TRBV20-1 and J is TRBJ2-5; D gene ambiguous. The V gene's germline CDR1 is DFQATT and CDR2 SNEGSKA (reference sequence). Between the trimmed V and J ends, which lost 7 bases and 1 base, there was a span of 7 bases. This CDR3 region has 11 residues. This CDR3 reads CSGISQETQYF. CDR3 DNA sequence: TGCAGTGGGATCAGCCAAGAGACCCAGTACTTC.

This clonotype appeared a few times. V and J are TRBV5-5 and TRBJ2-7; unclear D gene. V was clipped by 0 bases and J by 0 bases, with 7 bases between them. The CDR3 is 14 amino acids. Germline V gene data show CDR1 as SGHKS and CDR2 as YYEKEE (reference sequence). The CDR3 sequence: CASSLAATSYEQYF. As DNA, the CDR3 is TGTGCCAGCAGCTTGGCGGCTACCTCCTACGAGCAGTACTTC.

This clonotype has only a few counts. The rearrangement links TRBV3-1 to TRBJ1-6, with TRBD1 identical over 7 bases. J lost 9 bases, V lost 4 bases, and 6 bases had no gene match. Looked up from germline, CDR1 is LGHDT and CDR2 is YNNKEL (reference sequence). The CDR3 loop spans 14 amino acids. CDR3 residues: CASSLQGFGSPLHF. CDR3 bases: TGTGCCAGCAGCCTACAGGGGTTTGGTTCACCCCTCCACTTT.

This rearrangement joins TRBV20-1 to TRBJ2-3, with 9 positions matching TRBD2. Germline V gives CDR1 DFQATT, CDR2 SNEGSKA (reference sequence). V trimming: 2 bases; J trimming: 2 bases; junction bases outside the gene matches: 5. The CDR3 covers 15 residues. Here the CDR3 DNA reads TGCAGTGCTAGATGGCGGGAGGGCCCCACAGATACGCAGTATTTT. Its protein is CSARWREGPTDTQYF.

V and J are TRBV7-9 and TRBJ1-1, with D uncertain. V lost 4 bases and J lost 11, with 11 bases in between. Germline values: CDR1 SEHNR, CDR2 FQNEAQ (reference sequence). This CDR3 spans 11 amino acids. The CDR3 reads CASSSTSAAFF. CDR3 in DNA: TGTGCCAGCAGCTCCACATCAGCGGCTTTCTTT. The whole variable domain, remainder taken from reference TRBV7-9 and TRBJ1-1, is DTGVSQNPRHKITKRGQNVTFRCDPISEHNRLYWYRQTLGQGPEFLTYFQNEAQLEKSRLLSDRFSAERPKGSFSTLEIQRTEQGDSAMYLCASSSTSAAFFGQGTRLTVV.

This clonotype was observed a few times. The chain uses TRBV7-3 and TRBJ2-1; 9 bases map to TRBD2. V shed 3 bases and J 9 bases; nucleotides not matched to a gene: 6. The CDR3 runs 14 residues. Germline lookup yields CDR1 SGHTA and CDR2 FQGTGA. The CDR3 protein is CASSFGLAMGEQFF. The DNA of the CDR3 is TGTGCCAGCAGCTTCGGACTAGCGATGGGTGAGCAGTTCTTC.

The chain has TRBV9 and TRBJ2-3; 9 bases map to TRBD2. The germline gives CDR1 SGDLS, CDR2 YYNGEE. The CDR3 extends over 16 amino acids. V dropped 3 bases and J dropped 4; count of bases not matched to a gene: 9. The CDR3 nucleotides read TGTGCCAGCAGCGCCTTTAGCGGGAGAGGGGCAGATACGCAGTATTTT. Its translation: CASSAFSGRGADTQYF. Drawing the rest from reference TRBV9 and TRBJ2-3, the complete variable domain is DSGVTQTPKHLITATGQRVTLRCSPRSGDLSVYWYQQSLDQGLQFLIQYYNGEERAKGNILERFSAQQFPDLHSELNLSSLELGDSALYFCASSAFSGRGADTQYFGPGTRLTVL.

V is TRBV15 and J is TRBJ2-1, with D possibly being TRBD2 (5 bases). CDR1 is LNHNV and CDR2 is YYDKDF in the germline V gene (reference sequence). The CDR3 covers 11 residues. V lost 5 bases and J lost 13, with 12 bases in between. The CDR3 DNA follows: TGTGCCACCAGCCGACGGGAAGTCCAGTTCTTC. Its translation: CATSRREVQFF.

This sequence joins TRBV12-3 or TRBV12-4 and TRBJ1-5; TRBD1 agrees at 10 bases. Unmatched junction bases numbered 6, after V lost 5 bases and J lost 5 bases. The CDR3 covers 15 residues. The chain's CDR3 is CASSVGQGVYQPQHF. CDR3 bases: TGTGCCAGCAGTGTCGGACAGGGGGTGTATCAGCCCCAGCATTTT.

The chain employs TRBV20-1 and TRBJ1-6; D may be TRBD1 (6 bases). In germline, CDR1 is DFQATT, CDR2 SNEGSKA (reference sequence). The CDR3 length is 14 residues. Between the trimmed V and J ends, which lost 4 bases and 10 bases, there was a span of 17 bases. The CDR3 sequence is CSANSPGEESPLHF. The DNA of the CDR3 is TGCAGTGCTAATTCTCCAGGGGAGGAATCACCCCTCCACTTT.

The rearrangement uses TRBV7-2 and TRBJ2-1, with TRBD1 matching over 7 bases. V shed 5 bases and J 9 bases; nucleotides not matched to a gene: 13. Germline CDR1 and CDR2: SGHTA and FQGNSA. This CDR3 is 15 amino acids long. The CDR3 loop reads CASSPRQGTLSEQFF. The CDR3, as DNA: TGTGCCAGCAGCCCCCGACAGGGAACCCTGAGTGAGCAGTTCTTC.

The chain uses TRBV12-3 or TRBV12-4 and TRBJ2-2; TRBD2 matches 7 bases. V shed 6 bases, J shed 6 bases, and the junction held 10 bases outside the gene matches. The CDR3 covers 15 residues. The CDR3 spells CASRGGPGLPGELFF. In nucleotides, the CDR3 is TGTGCCAGCAGGGGGGGACCGGGACTACCCGGGGAGCTGTTTTTT.

This clonotype was observed a handful of times. The chain uses TRBV20-1 and TRBJ2-6, with 7 bases that match TRBD1. The V segment lost 3 bases and the J segment 1 base; nucleotides outside the gene matches: 9. The length of the CDR3 is 17 residues. Per germline, CDR1 DFQATT and CDR2 SNEGSKA (reference sequence). The CDR3 nucleotides read TGCAGTGCTAGGGAGACAGGGTTTAGTTCTGGGGCCAACGTCCTGACTTTC. Translating gives CSARETGFSSGANVLTF.